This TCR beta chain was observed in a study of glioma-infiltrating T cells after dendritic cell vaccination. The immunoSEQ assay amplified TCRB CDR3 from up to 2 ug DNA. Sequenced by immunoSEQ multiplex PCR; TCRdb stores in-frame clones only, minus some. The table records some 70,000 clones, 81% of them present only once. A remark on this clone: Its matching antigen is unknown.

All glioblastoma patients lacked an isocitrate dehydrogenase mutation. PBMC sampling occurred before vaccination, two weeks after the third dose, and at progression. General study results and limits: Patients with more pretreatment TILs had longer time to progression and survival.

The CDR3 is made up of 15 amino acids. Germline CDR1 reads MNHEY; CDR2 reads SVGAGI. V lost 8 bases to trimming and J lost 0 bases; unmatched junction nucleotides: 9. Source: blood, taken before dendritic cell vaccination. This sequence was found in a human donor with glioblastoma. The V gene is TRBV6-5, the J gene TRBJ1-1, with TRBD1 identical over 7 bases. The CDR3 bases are TGTGCCAGCTGCCCACCAGGGGGTGTGAACACTGAAGCTTTCTTT. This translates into CASCPPGGVNTEAFF.